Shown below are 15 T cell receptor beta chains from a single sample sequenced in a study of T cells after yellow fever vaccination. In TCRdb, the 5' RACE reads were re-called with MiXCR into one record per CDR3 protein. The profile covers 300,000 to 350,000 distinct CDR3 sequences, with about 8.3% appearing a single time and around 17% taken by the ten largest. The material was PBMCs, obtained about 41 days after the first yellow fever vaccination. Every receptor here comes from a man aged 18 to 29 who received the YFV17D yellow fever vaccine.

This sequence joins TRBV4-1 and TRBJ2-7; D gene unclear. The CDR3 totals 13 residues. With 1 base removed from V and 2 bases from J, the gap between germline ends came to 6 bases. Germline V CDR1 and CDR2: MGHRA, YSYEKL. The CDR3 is CASSQARAYEQYF. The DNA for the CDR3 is TGCGCCAGCAGCCAAGCCAGAGCCTACGAGCAGTACTTC.

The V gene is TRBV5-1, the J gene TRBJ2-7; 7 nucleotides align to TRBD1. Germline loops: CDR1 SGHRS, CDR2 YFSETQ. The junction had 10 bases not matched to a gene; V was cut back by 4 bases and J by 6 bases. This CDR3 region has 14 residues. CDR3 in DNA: TGCGCCAGCAGCCCGACAGGGATTAAGCCCGAGCAGTACTTC. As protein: CASSPTGIKPEQYF.

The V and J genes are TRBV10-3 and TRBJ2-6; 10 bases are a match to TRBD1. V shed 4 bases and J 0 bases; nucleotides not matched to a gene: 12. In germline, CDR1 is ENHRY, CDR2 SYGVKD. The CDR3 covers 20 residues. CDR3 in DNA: TGTGCCATCAGTGGGGGACAGGGGAGGAACCCCTCCTCTGGGGCCAACGTCCTGACTTTC. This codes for CAISGGQGRNPSSGANVLTF.

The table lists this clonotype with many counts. CDR3: CSARDRGPNEQYF. The CDR3 DNA is TGCAGTGCTAGAGATCGGGGGCCGAATGAGCAGTACTTC. The chain joins TRBV20-1 to TRBJ2-7; D might be TRBD1 or TRBD2, each matching 6 bases. The CDR3 has 13 amino acids. Trimming left V 0 bases short and J 7 bases short, with 13 bases between. Germline V gives CDR1 DFQATT, CDR2 SNEGSKA (reference sequence).

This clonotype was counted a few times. CDR3 nucleotides: TGTGCCAGCAGTTTATCCGGAACAGGGCCCTATGGCTACACCTTC. It codes for CASSLSGTGPYGYTF. This sequence joins TRBV27 and TRBJ1-2, with D perhaps matching TRBD1 (6 bases). This CDR3 is 15 amino acids long. Per germline, CDR1 MNHEY and CDR2 SMNVEV (reference sequence). V was clipped by 0 bases and J by 4 bases, with 12 bases between them.

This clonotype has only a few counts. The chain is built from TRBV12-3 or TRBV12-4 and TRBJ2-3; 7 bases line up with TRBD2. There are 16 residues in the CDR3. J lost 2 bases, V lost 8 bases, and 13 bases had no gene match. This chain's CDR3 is CASSYGTSVFTDTQYF. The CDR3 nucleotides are TGTGCCAGCTCCTACGGCACTAGCGTTTTCACAGATACGCAGTATTTT.

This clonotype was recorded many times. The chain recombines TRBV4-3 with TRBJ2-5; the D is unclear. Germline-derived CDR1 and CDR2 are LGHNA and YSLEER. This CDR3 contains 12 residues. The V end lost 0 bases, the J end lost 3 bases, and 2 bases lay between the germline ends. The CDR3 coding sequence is TGCGCCAGCAGCCAAGACAAAGAGACCCAGTACTTC. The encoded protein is CASSQDKETQYF.

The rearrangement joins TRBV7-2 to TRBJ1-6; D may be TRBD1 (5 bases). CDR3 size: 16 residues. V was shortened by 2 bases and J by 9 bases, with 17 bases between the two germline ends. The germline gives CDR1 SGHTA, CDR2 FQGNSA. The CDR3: CASSLSLRQGVSPLHF. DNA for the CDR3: TGTGCCAGCAGCTTAAGTCTTCGGCAGGGCGTTTCACCCCTCCACTTT.

The CDR3 is CASSQGWGNQPQHF. In DNA, the CDR3 is TGCGCCAGCAGCCAAGGTTGGGGAAATCAGCCCCAGCATTTT. This rearrangement joins TRBV4-3 to TRBJ1-5; D is unclear. Per germline, CDR1 LGHNA and CDR2 YSLEER. Between the trimmed V and J ends, which lost 1 base and 4 bases, there was a span of 8 bases. This CDR3 is built from 14 residues.

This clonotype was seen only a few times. CDR3 residues: CASSLGVYNEQFF. For the CDR3, the DNA is TGCGCCAGCAGCTTGGGGGTCTACAATGAGCAGTTCTTC. The chain is built from TRBV5-1 and TRBJ2-1, with D uncertain. This CDR3 comprises 13 residues. Germline V gene lookup returns CDR1 SGHRS and CDR2 YFSETQ. V lost 0 bases and J lost 3, with 4 bases in between. Supplemented by reference TRBV5-1 and TRBJ2-1, the full variable domain reads KAGVTQTPRYLIKTRGQQVTLSCSPISGHRSVSWYQQTPGQGLQFLFEYFSETQRNKGNFPGRFSGRQFSNSRSEMNVSTLELGDSALYLCASSLGVYNEQFFGPGTRLTVL.

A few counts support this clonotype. In nucleotides, the CDR3 is TGTGCCAGCAGCTTAGAGGTTAGCCGGGGGAGCTCCTACAATGAGCAGTTCTTC. It is translated as CASSLEVSRGSSYNEQFF. The J gene is TRBJ2-1, the V gene TRBV11-1, with a possible D match to TRBD2 (6 bases). The CDR3 is made up of 18 amino acids. Trimming left V 1 base short and J 0 bases short, with 16 bases between. Germline CDR1 and CDR2: SGHAT and FQDESV (reference sequence).

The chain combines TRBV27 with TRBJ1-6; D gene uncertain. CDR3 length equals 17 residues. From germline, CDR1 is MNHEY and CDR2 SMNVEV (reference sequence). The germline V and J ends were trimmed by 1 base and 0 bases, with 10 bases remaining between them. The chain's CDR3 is CASSLLSGSSYNSPLHF. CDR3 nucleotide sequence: TGTGCCAGCAGTTTATTGTCTGGGAGCTCCTATAATTCACCCCTCCACTTT.

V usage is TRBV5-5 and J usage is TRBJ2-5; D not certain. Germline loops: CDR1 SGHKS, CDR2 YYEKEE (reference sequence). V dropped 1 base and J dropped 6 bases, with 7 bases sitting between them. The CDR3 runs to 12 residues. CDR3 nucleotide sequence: TGTGCCAGCAGCTTGTTTACTCAGACCCAGTACTTC. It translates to CASSLFTQTQYF. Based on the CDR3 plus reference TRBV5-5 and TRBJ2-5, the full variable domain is DAGVTQSPTHLIKTRGQQVTLRCSPISGHKSVSWYQQVLGQGPQFIFQYYEKEERGRGNFPDRFSARQFPNYSSELNVNALLLGDSALYLCASSLFTQTQYFGPGTRLLVL.

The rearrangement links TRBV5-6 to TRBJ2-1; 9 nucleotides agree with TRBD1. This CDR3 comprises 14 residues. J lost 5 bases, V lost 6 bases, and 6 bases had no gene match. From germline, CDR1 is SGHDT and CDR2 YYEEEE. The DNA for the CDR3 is TGTGCCAGCAACCTCGACAGGGGGGACAATGAGCAGTTCTTC. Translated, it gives CASNLDRGDNEQFF.

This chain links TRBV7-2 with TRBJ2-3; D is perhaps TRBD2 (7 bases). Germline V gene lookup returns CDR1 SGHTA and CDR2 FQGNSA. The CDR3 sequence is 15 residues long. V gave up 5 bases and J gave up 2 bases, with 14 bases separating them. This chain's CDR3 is CASSPRGAITDTQYF. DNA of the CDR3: TGTGCCAGCAGCCCTCGGGGGGCGATCACAGATACGCAGTATTTT.